Below, 19 T cell receptor beta chains from the same sample are listed, as sequenced in a study of T cell changes during pregnancy in multiple sclerosis. The data were produced by immunoSEQ multiplex PCR, yet TCRdb's version contains in-frame clones alone and is incomplete. The sample has more than 80,000 clones; 85% to 95% are singletons. The material was peripheral blood, obtained after pregnancy. Receptors were obtained from a female donor with multiple sclerosis, enrolled in a pregnancy study.

The V call is TRBV7-6, the J call TRBJ2-5; no firm D call. CDR3 length: 14 residues. With 1 base removed from V and 1 base from J, the gap between germline ends came to 7 bases. Germline V gene lookup returns CDR1 SGHVS and CDR2 FNYEAQ. The DNA of the CDR3 is TGTGCCAGCAGCTTAGATACGGTCCAAGAGACCCAGTACTTC. Translated, it gives CASSLDTVQETQYF.

The chain links TRBV19 to TRBJ2-7, with D perhaps TRBD2 (5 bases). CDR1 LNHDA and CDR2 SQIVND come from the germline V gene (reference sequence). This CDR3 spans 13 amino acids. V lost 3 bases to trimming and J lost 0 bases, with 6 bases between them. The CDR3: CASSIGSSYEQYF. As DNA, the CDR3 is TGTGCCAGTAGTATTGGGAGCTCCTACGAGCAGTACTTC.

The CDR3 sequence is CASKGADSNYGYTF. In DNA, the CDR3 is TGTGCCAGTAAGGGGGCGGATAGCAACTATGGCTACACCTTC. The chain recombines TRBV27 with TRBJ1-2; TRBD1 aligns across 7 bases. Germline CDR1 and CDR2: MNHEY and SMNVEV (reference sequence). CDR3 length equals 14 residues. Trimming removed 9 bases from V and 2 bases from J; junction bases left unmatched: 9.

The chain carries TRBV6-5 and TRBJ1-5; D uncertain. Per germline, CDR1 MNHEY and CDR2 SVGAGI. Trimming shortened V by 5 bases and J by 0 bases, and 5 bases separated the two germline ends. This CDR3 is built from 13 residues. The CDR3 nucleotides read TGTGCCAGCAGTCCCTATAGCAATCAGCCCCAGCATTTT. Amino acid sequence: CASSPYSNQPQHF.

J is TRBJ1-2 and V is TRBV28, with 9 bases that match TRBD1. The CDR3 is 16 amino acids. With 3 bases clipped from V and 7 bases from J, the junction kept 12 bases outside the gene matches. From germline, CDR1 is MDHEN and CDR2 SYDVKM. The CDR3: CASSFNRGQGSGGYTF. CDR3 nucleotides: TGTGCCAGCAGTTTTAACAGGGGGCAAGGGTCAGGTGGCTACACCTTC.

V usage is TRBV25-1 and J usage is TRBJ2-4, with D unresolved. The CDR3 sequence is 13 residues long. The V gene lost 7 bases and the J gene lost 10 bases, with 17 bases spanning the gap. Germline CDR1 and CDR2: MGHDK and SYGVNS. CDR3 loop: CASKSQTEEIQYF. The DNA of the CDR3 is TGTGCCAGCAAGAGCCAGACCGAGGAGATTCAGTACTTC.

The chain uses TRBV5-1 and TRBJ2-5, with unresolved D. The V end lost 0 bases, the J end lost 3 bases, and 9 bases lay between the germline ends. The CDR3 is 14 residues long. CDR1 SGHRS and CDR2 YFSETQ come from the germline V gene. This chain's CDR3 is CASSLAGREETQYF. Here the CDR3 DNA reads TGCGCCAGCAGCTTGGCCGGTCGGGAAGAGACCCAGTACTTC.

This clone is a singleton in its sample. The gene calls are TRBV11-2 and TRBJ1-1, with a weak D call TRBD1 (5 bases). The V and J ends lost 5 bases and 11 bases respectively, with 15 bases between them. The CDR3 contains 12 residues. Germline CDR1 and CDR2: SGHAT and FQNNGV. CDR3 sequence: CASSPRGKTAFF. The CDR3 nucleotides read TGTGCCAGCAGCCCAAGGGGCAAGACGGCTTTCTTT.

This rearrangement joins TRBV5-5 to TRBJ2-7; a weak D match, TRBD2 (6 bases). V shed 0 bases and J shed 2 bases, with 12 bases lying between them. This CDR3 is 15 amino acids long. CDR1 SGHKS and CDR2 YYEKEE come from the germline V gene (reference sequence). DNA for the CDR3: TGTGCCAGCAGCTTGGAAGGGACTTCCACCTACGAGCAGTACTTC. Translated: CASSLEGTSTYEQYF.

This rearrangement joins TRBV13 to TRBJ2-2; perhaps TRBD1 as D (6 bases). The CDR3 spans 15 residues. V lost 5 bases and J 5 bases, leaving 15 bases between the germline ends. Germline V gene sequence: CDR1 PRHDT, CDR2 FYEKMQ (reference sequence). The CDR3 spells CASSPDSAYTGELFF. CDR3 coding DNA: TGTGCCAGCAGCCCGGACAGCGCGTATACCGGGGAGCTGTTTTTT.

The rearrangement uses TRBV6-5 and TRBJ1-1, with D possibly being TRBD1 (6 bases). The V gene's germline CDR1 is MNHEY and CDR2 SVGAGI. The CDR3 length is 14 residues. V shed 9 bases and J shed 1 base, with 15 bases lying between them. CDR3 DNA sequence: TGTGCCAGTACAGGGATTTCACCGAACACTGAAGCTTTCTTT. Protein product: CASTGISPNTEAFF.

The V call is TRBV28, the J call TRBJ1-4, with TRBD1 as a possible D gene (5 bases). Germline lookup yields CDR1 MDHEN and CDR2 SYDVKM. Trimming took off 7 bases at V and 5 bases at J, with 14 bases between the two ends. This CDR3 has 14 residues. DNA of the CDR3: TGTGCCAGCACCGATCAGGGTCCCAATGAAAAACTGTTTTTT. Translating gives CASTDQGPNEKLFF.

The gene calls are TRBV11-2 and TRBJ2-7; possibly TRBD1 for D (5 bases). V shed 3 bases and J shed 1 base, with 13 bases lying between them. The CDR3 is 15 amino acids. Germline assignment: CDR1 SGHAT and CDR2 FQNNGV. CDR3 DNA: TGTGCCAGCAGCTTGGGTTTCGCAGGGTCCTACGAGCAGTACTTC. This codes for CASSLGFAGSYEQYF.

This sequence joins TRBV7-6 and TRBJ1-4; D is possibly TRBD1 (6 bases). The CDR3 contains 14 residues. Germline-derived CDR1 and CDR2 are SGHVS and FNYEAQ. Trimming shortened V by 5 bases and J by 6 bases, and 13 bases separated the two germline ends. The CDR3 here is CASSTGQLDEKLFF. The DNA for the CDR3 is TGTGCCAGCAGCACCGGACAGCTTGATGAAAAACTGTTTTTT. The full variable domain, completed using reference TRBV7-6 and TRBJ1-4, is GAGVSQSPRYKVTKRGQDVALRCDPISGHVSLYWYRQALGQGPEFLTYFNYEAQQDKSGLPNDRFSAERPEGSISTLTIQRTEQRDSAMYRCASSTGQLDEKLFFGSGTQLSVL.

This chain uses TRBV7-3 with TRBJ2-2, with D maybe TRBD1 (6 bases). This CDR3 region has 14 residues. The germline V gene has CDR1 SGHTA and CDR2 FQGTGA. The V end lost 5 bases, the J end lost 3 bases, and 10 bases lay between the germline ends. The CDR3 region is CASSPDRYTGELFF. CDR3 bases: TGTGCCAGCAGCCCGGACAGATACACCGGGGAGCTGTTTTTT.

The V and J genes are TRBV6-6 and TRBJ1-5; 8 nucleotides line up with TRBD1. Per the germline V gene, CDR1 is MNHNY and CDR2 is SVGAGI (reference sequence). The CDR3 spans 15 residues. The trim removed 1 base at V and 3 bases at J, leaving 2 bases unmatched. CDR3 residues: CASSYWTGYNQPQHF. The CDR3 DNA is TGTGCCAGCAGTTACTGGACAGGGTACAATCAGCCCCAGCATTTT.

This chain uses TRBV5-1 with TRBJ1-2, with D possibly TRBD1 on 6 matching bases. Trimming left V 2 bases short and J 6 bases short, with 8 bases between. The germline V gene has CDR1 SGHRS and CDR2 YFSETQ. This CDR3 is 12 amino acids long. CDR3 sequence (DNA): TGCGCCAGCAGCTTCCCAGGGGATGGCTACACCTTC. Translation: CASSFPGDGYTF. Complete variable domain (other parts from reference TRBV5-1 and TRBJ1-2): KAGVTQTPRYLIKTRGQQVTLSCSPISGHRSVSWYQQTPGQGLQFLFEYFSETQRNKGNFPGRFSGRQFSNSRSEMNVSTLELGDSALYLCASSFPGDGYTFGSGTRLTVV.

The gene calls are TRBV29-1 and TRBJ1-1, with D perhaps TRBD1 (6 bases). The CDR3 spans 13 residues. CDR1 is SQVTM and CDR2 is ANQGSEA in the germline V gene. Trimming pared 7 bases from V and 5 bases from J, leaving 17 bases between. Here the CDR3 DNA reads TGCAGCGCGGGAGGCCTCAGGGGAACTGAAGCTTTCTTT. Its translation: CSAGGLRGTEAFF. Looking up the rest from reference TRBV29-1 and TRBJ1-1 gives the full variable domain: SAVISQKPSRDICQRGTSLTIQCQVDSQVTMMFWYRQQPGQSLTLIATANQGSEATYESGFVIDKFPISRPNLTFSTLTVSNMSPEDSSIYLCSAGGLRGTEAFFGQGTRLTVV.

This clone was detected once. V and J are TRBV7-8 and TRBJ2-7, with 9 bases aligning to TRBD1. The CDR3 covers 15 residues. Germline V gene data show CDR1 as SGHVS and CDR2 as FQNEAQ. Trimming cost V 4 bases and J 3 bases; bases outside gene matches: 7. For the CDR3, the DNA is TGTGCCAGCAGCTCGACAGGGGGAGGATACTACGAGCAGTACTTC. This sequence encodes CASSSTGGGYYEQYF.